The entry that follows covers one T cell receptor (beta chain) sequence. This specimen belongs to a study of CD8 T cells in Susac syndrome. Random hexamers served to reverse transcribe roughly 0.5 to 1 ug RNA. The CDR3 of TCR beta was amplified by immunoSEQ multiplex PCR across 54 Vbeta and 13 Jbeta. TCRdb re-called the immunoSEQ multiplex PCR reads through MiXCR, storing one row per CDR3 protein. The sample shows 120,000 to 150,000 distinct CDR3 sequences, 90% to 97% of them seen only once. Trimming took off 0 bases at V and 2 bases at J, with 13 bases between the two ends. CDR3 length: 16 amino acids. Germline CDR1 LGHNA, CDR2 YNFKEQ.

The source material was CD4+ T cells from PBMCs. The chain has TRBV4-2 and TRBJ1-2; D is possibly TRBD1 (5 bases). The source of this sequence is a human donor with Susac syndrome. The CDR3 sequence is CASSQDRGTRNYGYTF. CDR3 coding DNA: TGTGCCAGCAGCCAAGATCGAGGGACGCGAAACTATGGCTACACCTTC.